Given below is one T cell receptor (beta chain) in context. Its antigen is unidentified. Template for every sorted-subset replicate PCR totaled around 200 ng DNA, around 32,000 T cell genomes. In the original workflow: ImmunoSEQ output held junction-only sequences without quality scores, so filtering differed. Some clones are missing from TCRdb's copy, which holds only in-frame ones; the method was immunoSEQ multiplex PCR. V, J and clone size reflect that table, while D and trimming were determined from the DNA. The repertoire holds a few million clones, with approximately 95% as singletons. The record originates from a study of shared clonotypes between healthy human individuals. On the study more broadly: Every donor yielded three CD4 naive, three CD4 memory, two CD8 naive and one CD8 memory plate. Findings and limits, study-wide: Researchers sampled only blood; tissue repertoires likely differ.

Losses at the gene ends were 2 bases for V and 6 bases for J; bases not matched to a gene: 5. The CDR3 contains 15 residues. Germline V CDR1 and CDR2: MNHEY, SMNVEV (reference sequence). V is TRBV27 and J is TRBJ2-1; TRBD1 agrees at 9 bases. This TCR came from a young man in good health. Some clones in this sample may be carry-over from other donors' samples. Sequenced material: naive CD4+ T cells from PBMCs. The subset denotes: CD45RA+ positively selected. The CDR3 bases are TGTGCCAGCAGTTTACCGGGACAGGGTAGCAATGAGCAGTTCTTC. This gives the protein CASSLPGQGSNEQFF.